This T cell receptor beta chain was sequenced in a study of cytomegalovirus exposure and HLA in healthy donors. Across the whole study: Approximately 80 million unique TCRs from HLA-typed donors were held in an early data release. Notes on the study in general: Earlier analysis looked at TCR beta V segments, and most were productive about 87% or about 30% of the time.

A word on this clone: Antigen: not known.

The J segment lost 12 bases and the V segment lost 5 bases, leaving 15 bases of the junction unmatched. The CDR3 loop spans 15 amino acids. Germline CDR1 reads SGHKS; CDR2 reads YYEKEE (reference sequence). At collection, donors were nominally healthy, but unrecorded immune exposures were probable. PCR involved 60 Vbeta and 13 Jbeta primers. Produced via immunoSEQ multiplex PCR; TCRdb's table is partial and in-frame only. The table records around 190,000 clones, roughly a tenth of them present only once. The chain is built from TRBV5-5 and TRBJ2-1, with 9 bases lining up with TRBD2. The clonotype was recovered from a woman aged 25 to 45 in good health and CMV-seropositive. The sample taken for sequencing was PBMCs. The CDR3 DNA sequence: TGTGCCAGCAGTTCCGGGACTAGCTCCCGAAGTTTGCAGTTCTTC. This encodes CASSSGTSSRSLQFF. Full variable domain (outside the CDR3, taken from reference TRBV5-5 and TRBJ2-1): DAGVTQSPTHLIKTRGQQVTLRCSPISGHKSVSWYQQVLGQGPQFIFQYYEKEERGRGNFPDRFSARQFPNYSSELNVNALLLGDSALYLCASSSGTSSRSLQFFGPGTRLTVL.